This T cell receptor beta chain was recovered during a study of blood T cell repertoires in COVID-19. Study as a whole: There were acute and convalescent COVID-19 samples, and they came from the United States, Italy and Spain. Sources were T cells, B-cell-depleted T cells, or PBMCs; the material itself was cDNA or gDNA.

Original methodology: Scientists estimated how many nucleated cells there were by amplifying reference gene primers. Sequenced by immunoSEQ multiplex PCR; TCRdb stores in-frame clones only, minus some. V and J calls and clone size are as listed in that table; D and trimming were resolved from the DNA. The sample records some 260,000 clones, approximately 80% being singletons. Germline CDR1 MNHEY, CDR2 SVGAGI. The CDR3 extends over 14 amino acids. V lost 6 bases and J 2 bases, leaving 11 bases between the germline ends. The sequence was collected from a woman in her forties with active or convalescent COVID-19. The chain recombines TRBV6-5 with TRBJ1-5; maybe TRBD1 (6 bases). Sequenced sample: peripheral blood. CDR3: CASRDSGGNQPQHF. The DNA for the CDR3 is TGTGCCAGCAGGGACTCAGGGGGCAATCAGCCCCAGCATTTT.